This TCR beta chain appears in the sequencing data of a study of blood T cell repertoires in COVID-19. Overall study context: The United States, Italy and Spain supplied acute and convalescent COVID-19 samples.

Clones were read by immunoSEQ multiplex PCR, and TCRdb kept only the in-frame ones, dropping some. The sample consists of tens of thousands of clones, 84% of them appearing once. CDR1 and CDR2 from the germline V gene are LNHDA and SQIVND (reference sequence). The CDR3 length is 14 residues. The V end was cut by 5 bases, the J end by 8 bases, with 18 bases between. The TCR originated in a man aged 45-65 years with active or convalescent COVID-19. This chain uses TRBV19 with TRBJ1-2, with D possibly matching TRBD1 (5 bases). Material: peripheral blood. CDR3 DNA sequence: TGTGCCAGTAGTCCCCCCGGGACTAGGAACGGCTACACCTTC. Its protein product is CASSPPGTRNGYTF.